This TCR beta chain appears in the sequencing data of a study of T cell repertoires in aging, cancer and after chemotherapy. Study in general: About 8.8 million TCR reads were in the whole dataset. Study results and caveats: Immunological memory after chemotherapy cannot be judged from the repertoire data.

A mixed TRB-A/B primer pool amplified rearranged TRB by multiplex touch-down PCR. TCRdb redid the calling of the multiplex PCR reads with MiXCR, one entry per CDR3 protein. The sample has over 2,000 distinct CDR3 sequences, 30% to 35% seen once. Amplification of TCR beta used genomic DNA extracted from peripheral blood. Notes on this clonotype: The target antigen is unknown.

Germline CDR1 and CDR2: MNHEY and SVGEGT. V lost 2 bases and J lost 3, with 13 bases in between. The CDR3 consists of 15 residues. Sequencing was carried out using blood. This TCR derives from a human donor with a solid tumor. The chain links TRBV6-2 or TRBV6-3 to TRBJ1-1; D is undetermined. The CDR3 loop is CASSYGRAVDTEAFF. The CDR3 DNA reads TGTGCCAGCAGTTACGGGCGGGCAGTGGACACTGAAGCTTTCTTT.